In its sample, the clone carrying this TCR beta chain was seen a few times. Its specificity is unknown. Trimming removed 7 bases from V and 8 bases from J; junction bases left unmatched: 10. This CDR3 spans 14 amino acids. Germline values: CDR1 SGHDT, CDR2 YYEEEE. This specimen belongs to a study of identical twins. Study-wide points: Those out-of-frame alpha sequences shared by twins showed an excess of low generation probability. Cross-sectional statistics, not tracking of the same donors, supported the conclusions. Potential partial confounding of zero-insertion analyses by invariant MAIT and iNKT cells was noted. Fewer insertions were carried by abundant cord blood beta clonotypes, but none was seen in memory repertoires.

TCRdb re-derived calls from the 5' RACE reads in MiXCR, one entry per CDR3 protein. The repertoire holds about 200,000 distinct CDR3 sequences, with around a tenth as singletons. The V gene is TRBV5-6, the J gene TRBJ1-4; 8 positions agree with TRBD1. This receptor was identified in a woman aged 18-35 years in good health. Specimen: memory (CD45RO+) T cells sorted from blood. The CDR3 DNA sequence: TGTGCCAGCTTTCGGACAGGGATAGGCGAAAAACTGTTTTTT. Its translation is CASFRTGIGEKLFF.